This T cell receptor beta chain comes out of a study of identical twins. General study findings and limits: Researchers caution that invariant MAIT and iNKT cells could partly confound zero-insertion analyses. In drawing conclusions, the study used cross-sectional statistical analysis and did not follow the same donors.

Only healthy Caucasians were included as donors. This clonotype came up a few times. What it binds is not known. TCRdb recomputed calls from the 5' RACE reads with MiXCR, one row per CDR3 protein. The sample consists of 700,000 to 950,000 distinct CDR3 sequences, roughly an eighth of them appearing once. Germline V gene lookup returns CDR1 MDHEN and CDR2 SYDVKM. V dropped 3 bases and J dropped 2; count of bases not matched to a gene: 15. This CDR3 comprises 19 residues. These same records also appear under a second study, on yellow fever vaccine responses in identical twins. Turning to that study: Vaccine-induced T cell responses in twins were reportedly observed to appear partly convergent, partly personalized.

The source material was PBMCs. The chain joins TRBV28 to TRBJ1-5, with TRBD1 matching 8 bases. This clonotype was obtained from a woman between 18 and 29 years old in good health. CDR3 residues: CASSFQRRQGAQGNQPQHF. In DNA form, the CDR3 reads TGTGCCAGCAGTTTTCAACGAAGGCAGGGGGCGCAGGGCAATCAGCCCCAGCATTTT.